The T cell receptor (beta chain) under discussion was sequenced for a study of beta chain features in type 1 diabetes. Germline assignment: CDR1 KGHSH and CDR2 LQKENI. The CDR3 is 15 residues long. V was cut by 5 bases and J by 2 bases, with 15 bases left in between. Expressed TCRB transcripts were sequenced because the entire RNA isolate underwent reverse transcription. Using immunoSEQ multiplex PCR, the repertoire was profiled, and TCRdb retains in-frame clones only, with some absent. The sample yields 150,000 or so clones, around a tenth seen once. The specimen sequenced was central memory CD4+ T cells from blood. The sequence came from a woman aged 40-49 years in good health. J is TRBJ1-2 and V is TRBV18, with D possibly matching TRBD1 (5 bases). The CDR3 region has the DNA TGTGCCAGCTCAACGGTTGGGGCAGGGAACTATGGCTACACCTTC. Protein product: CASSTVGAGNYGYTF.